Presented here are 21 T cell receptor beta chains from one specimen sequenced in a study of control samples from healthy donors and cancer patients. Sequencing was performed with immunoSEQ multiplex PCR; in TCRdb, only in-frame clones are kept and a portion is missing. Of roughly 450,000 clones in the sample, 80% to 95% were seen once. What was sequenced was PBMCs. These TCRs come from a man aged 35 to 55 with head and neck cancer.

The genes are TRBV9 and TRBJ1-1; TRBD1 agrees at 8 bases. There are 15 residues in the CDR3. V shed 3 bases, J shed 1 base, and the junction held 5 bases outside the gene matches. CDR1 is SGDLS, CDR2 YYNGEE, per germline. CDR3 residues: CASSDRTGRNTEAFF. DNA for the CDR3: TGTGCCAGCAGCGATAGGACAGGGAGGAACACTGAAGCTTTCTTT.

The rearrangement uses TRBV12-2 and TRBJ1-1. TRBV12-2 corresponds to a pseudogene. This CDR3 comprises 13 residues. CDR3 in DNA: TGTGCAAGTCGACTAAGGACGAACACTGAAGCTTTCTTT. Translation gives CASRLRTNTEAFF.

V is TRBV28 and J is TRBJ2-7; the D gene could be TRBD1 or TRBD2 (7 bases each). The CDR3 has 13 residues. V lost 9 bases, J lost 2 bases, and 14 bases lay in between. Looked up from germline, CDR1 is MDHEN and CDR2 is SYDVKM. The DNA of the CDR3 is TGTGCCAGTTCAGGGGGGGACCCCTACGAGCAGTACTTC. Translation: CASSGGDPYEQYF.

The chain couples TRBV9 to TRBJ2-7, with 12 bases fitting TRBD1. Germline V gene lookup returns CDR1 SGDLS and CDR2 YYNGEE. CDR3 length: 15 residues. V dropped 0 bases and J dropped 8; count of bases not matched to a gene: 6. The DNA for the CDR3 is TGTGCCAGCAGCGTAGGTGGGACAGGGGGCTTGCAGCAGTACTTC. It is translated as CASSVGGTGGLQQYF.

The V call is TRBV30, the J call TRBJ2-3, with D possibly being TRBD1 or TRBD2 (7 bases each). CDR1 and CDR2 (germline): GTSNPN, SVGIG (reference sequence). The CDR3 runs to 16 residues. The germline V and J ends were trimmed by 0 bases and 4 bases, with 17 bases remaining between them. CDR3 coding DNA: TGTGCCTGGAGTGTAAACCAGGGAGGGGGCTCAGATACGCAGTATTTT. Protein: CAWSVNQGGGSDTQYF.

This clone showed up just once. V usage is TRBV19 and J usage is TRBJ2-1; TRBD1 matches 9 bases. The CDR3 contains 17 residues. V was pared by 4 bases and J by 2 bases, with 9 bases of the junction left unmatched. Germline lookup yields CDR1 LNHDA and CDR2 SQIVND (reference sequence). The CDR3 spells CASSRDREIDPYNEQFF. The CDR3 DNA reads as TGTGCCAGTAGTAGGGACAGGGAGATCGATCCCTACAATGAGCAGTTCTTC. The whole variable domain, filled in from reference TRBV19 and TRBJ2-1, reads DGGITQSPKYLFRKEGQNVTLSCEQNLNHDAMYWYRQDPGQGLRLIYYSQIVNDFQKGDIAEGYSVSREKKESFPLTVTSAQKNPTAFYLCASSRDREIDPYNEQFFGPGTRLTVL.

This rearrangement joins TRBV11-2 to TRBJ1-2; D gene unclear. Between the trimmed V and J ends, which lost 2 bases and 4 bases, there was a span of 14 bases. CDR1 and CDR2 (germline): SGHAT, FQNNGV. This CDR3 is 15 amino acids long. In DNA form, the CDR3 reads TGTGCCAGCAGCTTACTGAGTACCAGGCCCTATGGCTACACCTTC. Translating gives CASSLLSTRPYGYTF.

The chain is built from TRBV7-2 and TRBJ1-6, with 9 nucleotides matching TRBD1. V was clipped by 3 bases and J by 9 bases; unmatched bases: 3. Germline-derived CDR1 and CDR2 are SGHTA and FQGNSA. CDR3 length: 14 amino acids. In nucleotides, the CDR3 is TGTGCCAGCAGCTTCGAACAGGGGGCTTCACCCCTCCACTTT. Translation gives CASSFEQGASPLHF. The whole variable domain, remainder taken from reference TRBV7-2 and TRBJ1-6, is GAGVSQSPSNKVTEKGKDVELRCDPISGHTALYWYRQSLGQGLEFLIYFQGNSAPDKSGLPSDRFSAERTGGSVSTLTIQRTQQEDSAVYLCASSFEQGASPLHFGNGTRLTVT.

The chain recombines TRBV9 with TRBJ2-1; TRBD1 matches at 7 bases. Germline CDR1 and CDR2: SGDLS and YYNGEE. V trimming: 3 bases; J trimming: 4 bases; junction bases outside the gene matches: 7. The CDR3 is 15 residues long. The DNA for the CDR3 is TGTGCCAGCAGCGAGGGGGCGGAGTTATACAATGAGCAGTTCTTC. It codes for CASSEGAELYNEQFF.

The chain's CDR3 is CASSWTATSGNTIYF. For the CDR3, the DNA is TGCGCCAGCAGCTGGACAGCTACCTCTGGAAACACCATATATTTT. The chain recombines TRBV5-1 with TRBJ1-3; D may be TRBD1 (6 bases). The CDR3 is 15 residues long. V lost 3 bases and J 0 bases, leaving 10 bases between the germline ends. Germline loops: CDR1 SGHRS, CDR2 YFSETQ.

The rearrangement joins TRBV4-3 to TRBJ1-1; 8 bases are shared with TRBD1. The CDR3 length is 15 residues. V lost 1 base to trimming and J lost 0 bases; unmatched junction nucleotides: 1. Per germline, CDR1 LGHNA and CDR2 YSLEER. CDR3 in amino acids: CASSQGTGMNTEAFF. The CDR3 DNA follows: TGCGCCAGCAGCCAAGGGACAGGGATGAACACTGAAGCTTTCTTT.

The chain couples TRBV9 to TRBJ2-5, with TRBD2 identical over 13 bases. The junction had 6 bases not matched to a gene; V was cut back by 3 bases and J by 7 bases. The CDR3 is 15 residues long. CDR1 and CDR2 (germline): SGDLS, YYNGEE. CDR3 nucleotide sequence: TGTGCCAGCAGCGCGCGGACTAGCGGGGGAGGGACCCAGTACTTC. Protein: CASSARTSGGGTQYF.

The V gene is TRBV27, the J gene TRBJ2-1; D may be TRBD1 (6 bases). This CDR3 contains 12 residues. V was cut by 5 bases and J by 8 bases, with 10 bases left in between. The germline gives CDR1 MNHEY, CDR2 SMNVEV (reference sequence). This CDR3 is CASSHRDHEQFF. The CDR3 DNA reads as TGTGCCAGCAGTCACAGGGACCATGAGCAGTTCTTC.

V usage is TRBV5-6 and J usage is TRBJ2-7; D may match TRBD1 or TRBD2 (5 bases each). The V gene's germline CDR1 is SGHDT and CDR2 YYEEEE. The CDR3 length is 14 residues. The V end was cut by 6 bases, the J end by 3 bases, with 16 bases between. CDR3 in amino acids: CASTRGPDGYEQYF. DNA of the CDR3: TGTGCCAGCACCCGGGGACCAGACGGCTACGAGCAGTACTTC.

V usage is TRBV13 and J usage is TRBJ2-6, with TRBD1 as a possible D gene (5 bases). There are 15 residues in the CDR3. Trimming pared 5 bases from V and 0 bases from J, leaving 8 bases between. Germline V lookup: CDR1 PRHDT, CDR2 FYEKMQ (reference sequence). CDR3 amino acids: CASSARVSGANVLTF. DNA of the CDR3: TGTGCCAGCAGCGCCAGGGTCTCTGGGGCCAACGTCCTGACTTTC. Full variable domain (remainder filled in from reference TRBV13 and TRBJ2-6): AAGVIQSPRHLIKEKRETATLKCYPIPRHDTVYWYQQGPGQDPQFLISFYEKMQSDKGSIPDRFSAQQFSDYHSELNMSSLELGDSALYFCASSARVSGANVLTFGAGSRLTVL.

This clone was detected once. CDR3 residues: CASSFRDSQETQYF. CDR3 sequence (DNA): TGTGCCAGCAGTTTCAGGGACAGCCAAGAGACCCAGTACTTC. The chain couples TRBV28 to TRBJ2-5; 7 nucleotides agree with TRBD1. There are 14 residues in the CDR3. Trimming cost V 3 bases and J 1 base; bases outside gene matches: 2. Germline loops: CDR1 MDHEN, CDR2 SYDVKM.

The chain links TRBV18 to TRBJ1-2; 11 bases match TRBD1. The V and J ends lost 3 bases and 0 bases, in that order; junction bases with no gene match: 0. The CDR3 loop spans 15 amino acids. From germline, CDR1 is KGHSH and CDR2 LQKENI. In nucleotides, the CDR3 is TGTGCCAGCTCACCGGGACAGGGGGCTAACTATGGCTACACCTTC. This codes for CASSPGQGANYGYTF.

The V and J genes are TRBV10-3 and TRBJ2-1, with 7 bases fitting TRBD1. This CDR3 has 12 residues. The germline gives CDR1 ENHRY, CDR2 SYGVKD. The V and J ends lost 8 bases and 5 bases, in that order; junction bases with no gene match: 3. As DNA, the CDR3 is TGTGCCATCGGACAGGAACACAATGAGCAGTTCTTC. Translation gives CAIGQEHNEQFF.

This clone was seen once. The chain joins TRBV29-1 to TRBJ2-7, with D perhaps TRBD1 or TRBD2 (6 bases each). The ends were cut back, 7 bases at V and 6 bases at J, with 13 bases in the middle. Per germline, CDR1 SQVTM and CDR2 ANQGSEA. The CDR3 extends over 11 amino acids. The CDR3 is CSGRGIGEQYF. DNA of the CDR3: TGCAGCGGGAGGGGGATCGGCGAGCAGTACTTC.

The rearrangement joins TRBV4-2 to TRBJ1-5; 8 bases agree with TRBD1. Unmatched junction bases numbered 3, after V lost 4 bases and J lost 1 base. Germline assignment: CDR1 LGHNA and CDR2 YNFKEQ. This CDR3 spans 15 amino acids. In nucleotides, the CDR3 is TGTGCCAGCAGCCCAGGGACAGGCAGCAATCAGCCCCAGCATTTT. Encoded protein: CASSPGTGSNQPQHF.

The chain is built from TRBV3-1 (or the pseudogene TRBV3-2) and TRBJ1-3; a weak D match, TRBD1 (6 bases). V was cut by 2 bases and J by 7 bases, with 9 bases left in between. Germline CDR1 and CDR2: LGHDT and YNNKEL (reference sequence). The CDR3 runs 13 residues. CDR3 protein: CASSQNRANTIYF. CDR3 in DNA: TGTGCCAGCAGCCAAAACAGGGCTAACACCATATATTTT.